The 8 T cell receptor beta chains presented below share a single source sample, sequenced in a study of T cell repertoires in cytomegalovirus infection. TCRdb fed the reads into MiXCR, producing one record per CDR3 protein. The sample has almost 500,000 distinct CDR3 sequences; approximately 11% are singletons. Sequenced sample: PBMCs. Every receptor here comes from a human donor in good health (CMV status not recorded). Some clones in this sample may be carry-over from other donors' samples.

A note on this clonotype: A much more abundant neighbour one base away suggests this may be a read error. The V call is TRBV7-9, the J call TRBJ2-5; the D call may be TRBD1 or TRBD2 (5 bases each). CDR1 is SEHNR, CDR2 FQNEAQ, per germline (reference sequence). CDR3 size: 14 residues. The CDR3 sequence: CAISLAGTKETQYF. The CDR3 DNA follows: TGTGCCATCAGCCTTGCTGGGACGAAAGAGACCCAGTACTTC.

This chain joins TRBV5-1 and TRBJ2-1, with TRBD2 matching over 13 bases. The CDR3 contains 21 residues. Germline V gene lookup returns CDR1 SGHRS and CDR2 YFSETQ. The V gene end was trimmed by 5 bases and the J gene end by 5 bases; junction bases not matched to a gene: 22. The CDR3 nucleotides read TGCGCCAGCAGGATTAACCCGATGACTAGCGGGAGGCCCTTATCCAACAATGAGCAGTTCTTC. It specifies CASRINPMTSGRPLSNNEQFF.

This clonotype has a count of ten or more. The CDR3 DNA sequence: TGTGCCAGTACCAGGACATCTGGGGCCAACGTCCTGACTTTC. This sequence encodes CASTRTSGANVLTF. This rearrangement joins TRBV6-2 or TRBV6-3 to TRBJ2-6; possible D gene TRBD1, 5 bases. Germline V lookup: CDR1 MNHEY, CDR2 SVGEGT. V dropped 9 bases and J dropped 1 base, with 10 bases sitting between them. The CDR3 length is 14 residues.

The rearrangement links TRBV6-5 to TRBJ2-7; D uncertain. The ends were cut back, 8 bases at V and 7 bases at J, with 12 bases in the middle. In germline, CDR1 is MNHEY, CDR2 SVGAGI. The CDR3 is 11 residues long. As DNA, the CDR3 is TGTGCCAGCTCTTCCCCCGGGGAGCAGTACTTC. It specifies CASSSPGEQYF.

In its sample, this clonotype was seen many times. The DNA of the CDR3 is TGTGCCAGCAGCAAAGTACCGAACACTGAAGCTTTCTTT. Its translation is CASSKVPNTEAFF. This chain links TRBV27 with TRBJ1-1; D is undetermined. V was shortened by 6 bases and J by 1 base, with 9 bases between the two germline ends. The CDR3 totals 13 residues. Germline V gene sequence: CDR1 MNHEY, CDR2 SMNVEV (reference sequence).

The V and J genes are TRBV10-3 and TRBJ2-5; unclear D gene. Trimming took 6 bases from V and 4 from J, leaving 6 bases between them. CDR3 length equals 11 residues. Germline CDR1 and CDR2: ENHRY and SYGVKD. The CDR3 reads CAIRVGETQYF. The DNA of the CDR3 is TGTGCCATCAGGGTAGGAGAGACCCAGTACTTC.

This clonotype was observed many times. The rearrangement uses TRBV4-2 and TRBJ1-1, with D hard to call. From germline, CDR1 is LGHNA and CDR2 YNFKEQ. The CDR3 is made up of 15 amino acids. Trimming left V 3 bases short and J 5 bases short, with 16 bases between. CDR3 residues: CASSQPRTGGTEAFF. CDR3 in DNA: TGTGCCAGCAGCCAGCCAAGGACGGGCGGGACTGAAGCTTTCTTT.

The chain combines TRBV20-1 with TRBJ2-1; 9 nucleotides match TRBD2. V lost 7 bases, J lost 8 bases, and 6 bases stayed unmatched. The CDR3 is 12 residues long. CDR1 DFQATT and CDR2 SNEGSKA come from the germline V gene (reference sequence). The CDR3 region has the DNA TGCAGTGGAGTTAGCGGGAGCGATGAGCAGTTCTTC. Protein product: CSGVSGSDEQFF.